These 17 T cell receptor beta chains came from one sample sequenced in a study of radiotherapy plus CTLA-4 blockade in lung cancer. Clones were read by immunoSEQ multiplex PCR, and TCRdb kept only the in-frame ones, dropping some. The data show tens of thousands of clones, over 65% seen once. Specimen: peripheral blood, collected from a patient treated with radiotherapy plus ipilimumab. These TCRs come from a human donor with non-small cell lung cancer who had a complete response to radiotherapy plus ipilimumab.

This clone has just one count. This chain links TRBV29-1 with TRBJ2-3; D may match TRBD1 or TRBD2 (6 bases each). V dropped 6 bases and J dropped 0 bases, with 10 bases sitting between them. CDR1 and CDR2 (germline): SQVTM, ANQGSEA. This CDR3 contains 13 residues. The CDR3 bases are TGCAGCGTCGAGGGGGGTAGCACAGATACGCAGTATTTT. It specifies CSVEGGSTDTQYF.

The chain joins TRBV9 to TRBJ2-1; D might be TRBD2 (5 bases). Germline V gives CDR1 SGDLS, CDR2 YYNGEE. The CDR3 has 15 residues. V lost 4 bases and J lost 4, with 15 bases in between. For the CDR3, the DNA is TGTGCCAGCAGCTCATGGCGGACTTCGTACAATGAGCAGTTCTTC. It translates to CASSSWRTSYNEQFF. Filled out from reference TRBV9 and TRBJ2-1, the complete variable domain reads DSGVTQTPKHLITATGQRVTLRCSPRSGDLSVYWYQQSLDQGLQFLIQYYNGEERAKGNILERFSAQQFPDLHSELNLSSLELGDSALYFCASSSWRTSYNEQFFGPGTRLTVL.

This clone has only a few counts. The chain employs TRBV9 and TRBJ2-1; D unclear. This CDR3 spans 15 amino acids. The germline V gene encodes CDR1 SGDLS and CDR2 YYNGEE. The V end lost 0 bases, the J end lost 8 bases, and 15 bases lay between the germline ends. The chain's CDR3 is CASSVAYQQSDEQFF. The CDR3 coding sequence is TGTGCCAGCAGCGTAGCGTACCAGCAGAGCGATGAGCAGTTCTTC.

The CDR3 spells CASSLLTSGGVETQYF. The CDR3 DNA is TGTGCCAGCAGCCTTTTAACTAGCGGGGGGGTGGAGACCCAGTACTTC. The rearrangement links TRBV5-4 to TRBJ2-5, with 13 bases aligning to TRBD2. CDR1 and CDR2 (germline): SGHNT, YYREEE (reference sequence). The CDR3 runs 16 residues. Trimming took 4 bases from V and 5 from J; bases not matched to a gene: 8.

The genes are TRBV7-2 and TRBJ2-7, with D possibly being TRBD1 (5 bases). Germline values: CDR1 SGHTA, CDR2 FQGNSA. V was clipped by 4 bases and J by 3 bases, with 13 bases between them. The CDR3 has 14 residues. CDR3 sequence reads: CASSSNQGLYEQYF. The CDR3 bases are TGTGCCAGCAGCTCGAATCAGGGCCTCTACGAGCAGTACTTC.

The genes are TRBV14 and TRBJ1-1; D is undetermined. V lost 0 bases and J 3 bases, leaving 5 bases between the germline ends. CDR1 is SGHDN, CDR2 FVKESK, per germline. This CDR3 region has 13 residues. This CDR3 is CASSQDRDTEAFF. The CDR3 DNA sequence: TGTGCCAGCAGCCAAGATCGGGACACTGAAGCTTTCTTT.

This chain connects TRBV30 to TRBJ2-7; no clear D gene. Germline V lookup: CDR1 GTSNPN, CDR2 SVGIG (reference sequence). The CDR3 contains 14 residues. V shed 4 bases and J shed 2 bases, with 15 bases lying between them. This chain's CDR3 is CAWKARGSAYEQYF. CDR3 DNA sequence: TGTGCCTGGAAGGCTCGTGGCAGCGCCTACGAGCAGTACTTC.

V and J are TRBV6-5 and TRBJ1-4; weak D call: TRBD1 (5 bases). CDR3 length: 14 amino acids. CDR1 MNHEY and CDR2 SVGAGI come from the germline V gene. Trimming removed 2 bases at V and 10 bases at J, with 14 bases between. The chain's CDR3 is CASSYGGWGGKLFF. CDR3 nucleotides: TGTGCCAGCAGTTACGGGGGGTGGGGAGGAAAACTGTTTTTT.

The chain employs TRBV14 and TRBJ2-1, with a possible D match to TRBD2 (7 bases). Germline assignment: CDR1 SGHDN and CDR2 FVKESK. This CDR3 spans 17 amino acids. Trimming removed 4 bases from V and 0 bases from J, with 16 bases in between. The CDR3 DNA is TGTGCCAGCAGCCGACCGGGGGGCGGGAGCTCCTACAATGAGCAGTTCTTC. Protein product: CASSRPGGGSSYNEQFF.

The chain carries TRBV9 and TRBJ2-3, with 7 bases lining up with TRBD2. The CDR3 length is 18 residues. Germline V gives CDR1 SGDLS, CDR2 YYNGEE. J lost 0 bases, V lost 0 bases, and 10 bases had no gene match. The DNA of the CDR3 is TGTGCCAGCAGCGTAGGGCTAGCGGTGACCTCTAGCACAGATACGCAGTATTTT. This sequence encodes CASSVGLAVTSSTDTQYF.

The table lists this clone with a few counts. The V gene is TRBV7-2, the J gene TRBJ2-7, with a weak D call TRBD1 (5 bases). Germline-derived CDR1 and CDR2 are SGHTA and FQGNSA. The CDR3 runs 15 residues. V lost 5 bases, J lost 5 bases, and 19 bases lay in between. The CDR3 bases are TGTGCCAGCAGCACTCCGGGCTCCGAACAGGACGAGCAGTACTTC. Protein product: CASSTPGSEQDEQYF.

This clone was recorded a few times. The chain links TRBV6-1 to TRBJ1-6; D unclear. The CDR3 sequence is 14 residues long. Trimming cost V 0 bases and J 9 bases, with 9 bases left between them. Germline loops: CDR1 MNHNS, CDR2 SASEGT. CDR3 sequence reads: CASSEARISSPLHF. CDR3 DNA: TGTGCCAGCAGTGAAGCGAGAATCAGTTCACCCCTCCACTTT.

The V gene is TRBV7-8, the J gene TRBJ2-7; D is unresolved. This CDR3 region has 11 residues. Germline CDR1 and CDR2: SGHVS and FQNEAQ. Trimming cost V 5 bases and J 4 bases, with 6 bases left between them. CDR3 in amino acids: CASSRAYEQYF. CDR3 in DNA: TGTGCCAGCAGCCGAGCGTACGAGCAGTACTTC. The entire variable domain, with the rest obtained from reference TRBV7-8 and TRBJ2-7, is as follows: GAGVSQSPRYKVAKRGQDVALRCDPISGHVSLFWYQQALGQGPEFLTYFQNEAQLDKSGLPSDRFFAERPEGSVSTLKIQRTQQEDSAVYLCASSRAYEQYFGPGTRLTVT.

The V call is TRBV5-4, the J call TRBJ2-2, with 13 bases fitting TRBD2. After removal of 2 bases from V and 6 bases from J, the junction contained 4 bases not matched to a gene. This CDR3 spans 16 amino acids. In germline, CDR1 is SGHNT, CDR2 YYREEE (reference sequence). For the CDR3, the DNA is TGTGCCAGCAGCTTACTAGCGGGAGGGCCGGCCGGGGAGCTGTTTTTT. It translates to CASSLLAGGPAGELFF.

This clone came up a few times. The rearrangement joins TRBV29-1 to TRBJ1-5, with D maybe TRBD1 (6 bases). CDR1 and CDR2 from the germline V gene are SQVTM and ANQGSEA. The CDR3 loop spans 13 amino acids. The CDR3 coding sequence is TGCAGTTTTGGGGGGGGGCCGGGTCAGCCCCAGCATTTT. Translating it yields CSFGGGPGQPQHF.

The gene calls are TRBV7-8 and TRBJ2-7, with 9 positions matching TRBD2. This CDR3 spans 16 amino acids. Germline V gene data show CDR1 as SGHVS and CDR2 as FQNEAQ. V dropped 5 bases and J dropped 5; count of bases not matched to a gene: 13. The CDR3 region has the DNA TGTGCCAGCAGCACCCTGAGTCTAGCGGGGCCTAACGAGCAGTACTTC. It yields the protein CASSTLSLAGPNEQYF.

The J gene is TRBJ1-2, the V gene TRBV19, with unresolved D. V shed 5 bases and J shed 6 bases, with 19 bases lying between them. This CDR3 comprises 15 residues. CDR1 is LNHDA and CDR2 is SQIVND in the germline V gene (reference sequence). The CDR3 sequence: CASSPGRLRRDGYTF. For the CDR3, the DNA is TGTGCCAGTAGTCCCGGACGTCTTAGAAGGGATGGCTACACCTTC.